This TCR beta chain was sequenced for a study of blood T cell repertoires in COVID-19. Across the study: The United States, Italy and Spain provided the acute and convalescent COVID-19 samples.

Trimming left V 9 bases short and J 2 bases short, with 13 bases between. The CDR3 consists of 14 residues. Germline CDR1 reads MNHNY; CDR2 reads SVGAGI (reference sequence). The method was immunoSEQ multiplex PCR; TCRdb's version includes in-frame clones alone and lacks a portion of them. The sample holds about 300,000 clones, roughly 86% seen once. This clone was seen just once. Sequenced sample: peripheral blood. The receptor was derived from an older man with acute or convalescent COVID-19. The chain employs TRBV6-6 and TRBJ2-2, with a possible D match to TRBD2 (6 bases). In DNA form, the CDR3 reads TGTGCCAGTCTTACCGGGACTAACACCGGGGAGCTGTTTTTT. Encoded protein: CASLTGTNTGELFF.